This TCR beta chain was recorded in a study of blood T cell repertoires in COVID-19. Looking at the study overall: Donors in the United States, Italy and Spain gave samples during acute or convalescent COVID-19.

Authors' methods: Cell counts per sample came from amplifying reference gene primers. TCRdb keeps only in-frame clones here, not all; method: immunoSEQ multiplex PCR. V, J and clone size are taken as reported in that table, and D and trimming were inferred from the DNA itself. Of 25,000 to 30,000 clones in the sample, roughly 87% were seen once. CDR3 size: 13 residues. Germline V gene lookup returns CDR1 MNHNY and CDR2 SVGAGI (reference sequence). V was cut by 3 bases and J by 9 bases, with 12 bases left in between. This receptor was identified in a human donor in a cohort sampled during active COVID-19. Source material: peripheral blood. This sequence joins TRBV6-6 and TRBJ2-1; possible D gene TRBD2, 7 bases. CDR3 in amino acids: CASSYGGGGEQFF. The CDR3 nucleotides read TGTGCCAGCAGTTATGGGGGGGGCGGTGAGCAGTTCTTC.